This TCR beta chain was documented in a study of T cells in Graves' hyperthyroidism and ophthalmopathy. For the study at large: Peripheral blood was obtained at initial diagnosis, preceding any treatment. Study-level results: Blood samples included most of the expanded thyroid clonotypes exceeding 0.001. In the analysis, a 13 V-J model separated ophthalmopathy from stable hyperthyroidism.

As for this clonotype: Its target is not known.

Authors of the study amplified TCR beta CDR3 regions from RNA transcripts. The TCR CDR3 first-round RT-PCR relied on the HTBI primer set. TCRdb independently ran MiXCR on the multiplex PCR reads; one entry per CDR3 protein. The sample comprises 400,000 to 600,000 distinct CDR3 sequences, about 16% of which are singletons, and approximately 30% rests with the top ten. Germline-derived CDR1 and CDR2 are SGHTA and FQGNSA. This CDR3 is 15 amino acids long. Deletions cut 2 bases from V and 5 bases from J, with 16 bases between. The diagnostic basis comprised clinical symptoms, serum thyroxine and TRAb, thyroid ultrasound and orbital computed tomography.

This chain joins TRBV7-2 and TRBJ2-7; D gene uncertain. Sample: blood. The clonotype originates from a woman in her 30s with Graves' ophthalmopathy. This chain's CDR3 is CASSLQYWLGDEQYF. CDR3 DNA sequence: TGTGCCAGCAGCTTACAGTATTGGCTAGGTGACGAGCAGTACTTC. The complete variable domain, with remaining parts taken from reference TRBV7-2 and TRBJ2-7, reads GAGVSQSPSNKVTEKGKDVELRCDPISGHTALYWYRQSLGQGLEFLIYFQGNSAPDKSGLPSDRFSAERTGGSVSTLTIQRTQQEDSAVYLCASSLQYWLGDEQYFGPGTRLTVT.